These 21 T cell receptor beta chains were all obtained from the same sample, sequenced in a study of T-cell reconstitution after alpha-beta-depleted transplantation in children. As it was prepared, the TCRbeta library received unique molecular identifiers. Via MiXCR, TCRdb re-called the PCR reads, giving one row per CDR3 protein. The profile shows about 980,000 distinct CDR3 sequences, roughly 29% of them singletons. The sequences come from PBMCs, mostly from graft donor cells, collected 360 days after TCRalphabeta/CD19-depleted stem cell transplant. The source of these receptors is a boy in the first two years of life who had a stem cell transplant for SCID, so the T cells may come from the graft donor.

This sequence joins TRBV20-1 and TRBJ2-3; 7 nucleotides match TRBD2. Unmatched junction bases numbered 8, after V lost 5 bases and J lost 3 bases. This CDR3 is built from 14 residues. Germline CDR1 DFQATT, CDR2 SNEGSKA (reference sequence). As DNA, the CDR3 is TGCAGTGCTCTTGGACTAGGTAGAACAGATACGCAGTATTTT. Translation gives CSALGLGRTDTQYF.

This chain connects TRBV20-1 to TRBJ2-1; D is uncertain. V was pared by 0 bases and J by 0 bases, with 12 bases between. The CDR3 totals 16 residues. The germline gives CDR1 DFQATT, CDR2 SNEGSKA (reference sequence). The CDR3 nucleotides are TGCAGTGCTAGAGACCCCCGAATAACCTCCTACAATGAGCAGTTCTTC. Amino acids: CSARDPRITSYNEQFF.

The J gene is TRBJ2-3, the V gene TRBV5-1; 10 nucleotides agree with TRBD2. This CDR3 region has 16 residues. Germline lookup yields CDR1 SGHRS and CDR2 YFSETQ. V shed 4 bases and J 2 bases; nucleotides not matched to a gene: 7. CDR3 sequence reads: CASSPLLAGDTDTQYF. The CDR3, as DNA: TGCGCCAGCAGCCCCCTCCTAGCGGGGGACACAGATACGCAGTATTTT.

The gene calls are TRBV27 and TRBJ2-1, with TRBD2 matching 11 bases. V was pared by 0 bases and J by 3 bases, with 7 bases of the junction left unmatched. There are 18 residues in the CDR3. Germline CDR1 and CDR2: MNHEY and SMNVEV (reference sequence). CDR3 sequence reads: CASSLSLAGTSGYNEQFF. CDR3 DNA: TGTGCCAGCAGTTTATCCCTGGCCGGGACTAGCGGCTACAATGAGCAGTTCTTC.

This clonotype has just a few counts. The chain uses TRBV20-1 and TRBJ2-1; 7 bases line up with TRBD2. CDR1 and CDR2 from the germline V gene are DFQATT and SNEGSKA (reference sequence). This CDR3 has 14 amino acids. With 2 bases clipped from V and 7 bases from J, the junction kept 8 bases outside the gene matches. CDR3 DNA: TGCAGTGCTAGACCCGGGCGGGGGAGAAATGAGCAGTTCTTC. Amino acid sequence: CSARPGRGRNEQFF.

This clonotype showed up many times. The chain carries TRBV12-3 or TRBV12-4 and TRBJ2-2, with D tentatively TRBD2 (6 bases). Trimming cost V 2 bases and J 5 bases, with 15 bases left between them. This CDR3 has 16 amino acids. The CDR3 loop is CASSLSRGLGTGELFF. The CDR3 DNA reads TGTGCCAGCAGTTTATCCCGGGGACTGGGGACCGGGGAGCTGTTTTTT.

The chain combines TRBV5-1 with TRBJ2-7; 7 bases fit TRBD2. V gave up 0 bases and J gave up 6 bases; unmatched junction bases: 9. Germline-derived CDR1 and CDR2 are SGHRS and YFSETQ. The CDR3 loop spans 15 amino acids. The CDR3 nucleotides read TGCGCCAGCAGCTTGGATGGCCGTTCGGGGGGCGAGCAGTACTTC. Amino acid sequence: CASSLDGRSGGEQYF. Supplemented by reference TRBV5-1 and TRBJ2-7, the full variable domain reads KAGVTQTPRYLIKTRGQQVTLSCSPISGHRSVSWYQQTPGQGLQFLFEYFSETQRNKGNFPGRFSGRQFSNSRSEMNVSTLELGDSALYLCASSLDGRSGGEQYFGPGTRLTVT.

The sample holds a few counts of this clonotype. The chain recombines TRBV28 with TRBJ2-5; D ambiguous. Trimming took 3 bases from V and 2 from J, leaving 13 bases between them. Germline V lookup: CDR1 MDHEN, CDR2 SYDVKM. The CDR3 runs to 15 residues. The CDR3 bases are TGTGCCAGCAGTTTTCTCGGGCAGTCTCAAGAGACCCAGTACTTC. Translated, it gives CASSFLGQSQETQYF.

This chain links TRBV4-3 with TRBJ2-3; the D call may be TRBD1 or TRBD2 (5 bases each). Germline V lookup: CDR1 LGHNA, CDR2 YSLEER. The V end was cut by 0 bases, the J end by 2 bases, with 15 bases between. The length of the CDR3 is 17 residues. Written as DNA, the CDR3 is TGCGCCAGCAGCCAAGAATCCCCAGGGAGCTACACAGATACGCAGTATTTT. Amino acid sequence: CASSQESPGSYTDTQYF.

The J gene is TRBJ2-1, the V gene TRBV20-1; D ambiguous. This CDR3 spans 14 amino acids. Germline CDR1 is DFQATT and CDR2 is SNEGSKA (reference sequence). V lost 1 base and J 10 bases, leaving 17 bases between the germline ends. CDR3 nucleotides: TGCAGTGCTAGAGTTGCAGGAACGACCTCGGAGCAGTTCTTC. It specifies CSARVAGTTSEQFF.

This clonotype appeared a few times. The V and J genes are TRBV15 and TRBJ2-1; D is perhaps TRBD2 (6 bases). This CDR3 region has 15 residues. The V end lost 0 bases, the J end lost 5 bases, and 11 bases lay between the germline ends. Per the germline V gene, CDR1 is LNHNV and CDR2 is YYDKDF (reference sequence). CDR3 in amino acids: CATSRDATGDNEQFF. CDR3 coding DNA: TGTGCCACCAGCAGAGACGCCACGGGGGACAATGAGCAGTTCTTC.

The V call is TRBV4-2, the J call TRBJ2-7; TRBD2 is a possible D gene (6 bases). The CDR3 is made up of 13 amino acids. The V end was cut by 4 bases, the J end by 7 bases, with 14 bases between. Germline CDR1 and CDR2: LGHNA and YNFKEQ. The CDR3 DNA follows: TGTGCCAGCAGCCTGGACGCGGGGAGGGAGCAGTACTTC. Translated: CASSLDAGREQYF.

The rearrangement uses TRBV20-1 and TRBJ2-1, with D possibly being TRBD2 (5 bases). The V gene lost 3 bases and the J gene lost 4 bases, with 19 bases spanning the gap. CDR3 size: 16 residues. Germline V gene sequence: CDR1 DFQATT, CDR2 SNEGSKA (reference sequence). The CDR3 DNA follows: TGCAGTGCTAGTCCACTGAGGTACGGGGAGTACAATGAGCAGTTCTTC. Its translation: CSASPLRYGEYNEQFF.

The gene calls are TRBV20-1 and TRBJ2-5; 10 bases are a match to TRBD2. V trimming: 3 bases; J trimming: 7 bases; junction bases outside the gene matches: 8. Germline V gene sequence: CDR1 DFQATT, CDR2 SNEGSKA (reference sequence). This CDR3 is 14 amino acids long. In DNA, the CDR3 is TGCAGTGCTAGGCCCAGGACTAGCGGTGGGACCCAGTACTTC. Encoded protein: CSARPRTSGGTQYF.

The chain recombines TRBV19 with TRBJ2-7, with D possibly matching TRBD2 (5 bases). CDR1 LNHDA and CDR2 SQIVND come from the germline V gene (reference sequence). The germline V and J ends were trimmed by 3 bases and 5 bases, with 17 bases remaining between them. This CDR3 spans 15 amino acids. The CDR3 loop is CASSIRIYPGNEQYF. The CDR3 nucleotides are TGTGCCAGTAGTATTCGGATCTACCCCGGGAACGAGCAGTACTTC.

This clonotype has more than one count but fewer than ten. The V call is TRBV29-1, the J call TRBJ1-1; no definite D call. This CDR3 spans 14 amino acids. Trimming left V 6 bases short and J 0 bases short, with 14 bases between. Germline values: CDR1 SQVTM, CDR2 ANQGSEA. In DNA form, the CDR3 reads TGCAGCGTGGGCGTCGGCCCCCTGAACACTGAAGCTTTCTTT. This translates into CSVGVGPLNTEAFF.

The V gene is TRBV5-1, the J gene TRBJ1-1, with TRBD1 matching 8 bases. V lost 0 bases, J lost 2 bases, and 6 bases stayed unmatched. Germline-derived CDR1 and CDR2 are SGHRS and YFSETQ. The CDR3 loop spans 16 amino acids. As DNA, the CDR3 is TGCGCCAGCAGCTTGGACCCAGGACAGGGCAACACTGAAGCTTTCTTT. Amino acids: CASSLDPGQGNTEAFF.

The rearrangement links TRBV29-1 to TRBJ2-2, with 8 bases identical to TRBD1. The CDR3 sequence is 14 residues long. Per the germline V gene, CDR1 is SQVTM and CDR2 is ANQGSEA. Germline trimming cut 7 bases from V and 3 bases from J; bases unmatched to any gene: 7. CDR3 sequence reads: CSGSGGADTGELFF. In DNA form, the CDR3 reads TGCAGCGGATCAGGGGGCGCGGACACCGGGGAGCTGTTTTTT.

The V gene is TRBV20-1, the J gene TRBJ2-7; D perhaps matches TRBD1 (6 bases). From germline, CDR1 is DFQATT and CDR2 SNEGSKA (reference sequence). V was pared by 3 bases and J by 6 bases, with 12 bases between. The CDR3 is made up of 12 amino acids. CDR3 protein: CSASAMGAEQYF. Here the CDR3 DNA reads TGCAGTGCTAGCGCGATGGGGGCCGAGCAGTACTTC.

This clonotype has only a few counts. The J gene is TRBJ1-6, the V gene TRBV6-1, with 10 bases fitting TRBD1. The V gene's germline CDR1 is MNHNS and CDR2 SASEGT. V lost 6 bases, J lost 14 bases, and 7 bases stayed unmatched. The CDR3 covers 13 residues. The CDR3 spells CASRRQGAGTLHF. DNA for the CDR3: TGTGCCAGCAGACGACAGGGGGCCGGAACCCTCCACTTT.

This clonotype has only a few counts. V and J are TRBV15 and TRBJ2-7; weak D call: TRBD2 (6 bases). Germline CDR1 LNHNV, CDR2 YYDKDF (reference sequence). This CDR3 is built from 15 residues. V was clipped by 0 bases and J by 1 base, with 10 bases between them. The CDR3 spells CATSRDRGISYEQYF. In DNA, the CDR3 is TGTGCCACCAGCAGAGATCGGGGGATATCCTACGAGCAGTACTTC.